The 10 T cell receptor beta chains below were found in one sample sequenced in a study of T cells in narcolepsy. Sequencing was performed with immunoSEQ multiplex PCR; in TCRdb, only in-frame clones are kept and a portion is missing. The profile shows about 41,000 clones, approximately 88% of them singletons. Sequencing used CD45RA- memory CD4+ T cells from PBMCs. The receptors were gathered from a human donor with narcolepsy.

This sequence joins TRBV5-1 and TRBJ2-1, with TRBD2 matching 9 bases. The ends lost 2 bases at V and 7 bases at J; junction bases unmatched: 10. Germline lookup yields CDR1 SGHRS and CDR2 YFSETQ. CDR3 length: 16 amino acids. The DNA of the CDR3 is TGCGCCAGCAGCTTCGCAGGCGGGAGGGGAGGGAATGAGCAGTTCTTC. Translating gives CASSFAGGRGGNEQFF.

V and J are TRBV6-5 and TRBJ2-7; D gene uncertain. Germline CDR1 MNHEY, CDR2 SVGAGI. The CDR3 contains 13 residues. Trimming shortened V by 5 bases and J by 6 bases, and 14 bases separated the two germline ends. The CDR3 nucleotides read TGTGCCAGCAGTGAAGTCGAGTTTGCCGAGCAGTACTTC. It yields the protein CASSEVEFAEQYF.

This clone was found a few times. CDR3 amino acids: CASSVTGTGELFF. The CDR3 bases are TGTGCCAGCAGCGTAACAGGGACCGGGGAGCTGTTTTTT. The V call is TRBV9, the J call TRBJ2-2, with a possible D match to TRBD1 (6 bases). The CDR3 loop spans 13 amino acids. Trimming removed 1 base at V and 5 bases at J, with 6 bases between. Germline loops: CDR1 SGDLS, CDR2 YYNGEE. Drawing the rest from reference TRBV9 and TRBJ2-2, the complete variable domain is DSGVTQTPKHLITATGQRVTLRCSPRSGDLSVYWYQQSLDQGLQFLIQYYNGEERAKGNILERFSAQQFPDLHSELNLSSLELGDSALYFCASSVTGTGELFFGEGSRLTVL.

The chain carries TRBV6-6 and TRBJ1-1; D perhaps matches TRBD1 (5 bases). V was trimmed by 7 bases and J by 0 bases, leaving 18 bases between them. CDR1 is MNHNY and CDR2 is SVGAGI in the germline V gene (reference sequence). The length of the CDR3 is 16 residues. CDR3 sequence (DNA): TGTGCCAGCACCCGGGGGTCTGGGAGCATGAACACTGAAGCTTTCTTT. It translates to CASTRGSGSMNTEAFF.

V gene TRBV7-6 combines with J gene TRBJ1-2, with D maybe TRBD1 (6 bases). Germline V gives CDR1 SGHVS, CDR2 FNYEAQ. This CDR3 has 13 amino acids. V was cut by 6 bases and J by 3 bases, with 11 bases left in between. This CDR3 is CASRTGNDYGYTF. As DNA, the CDR3 is TGTGCCAGCAGAACAGGGAATGACTATGGCTACACCTTC.

The chain employs TRBV2 and TRBJ1-5; TRBD1 is a possible D gene (5 bases). V was shortened by 6 bases and J by 7 bases, with 22 bases between the two germline ends. The CDR3 has 16 residues. Germline V gene data show CDR1 as SNHLY and CDR2 as FYNNEI. The CDR3 DNA follows: TGTGCCAGCAGGCTACCGGGACGTCAAACCAGACAGCCCCAGCATTTT. Translated: CASRLPGRQTRQPQHF.

The chain has TRBV7-3 and TRBJ2-3; D may be TRBD2 (5 bases). V was cut by 7 bases and J by 3 bases, with 14 bases left in between. Germline V CDR1 and CDR2: SGHTA, FQGTGA. The CDR3 covers 14 residues. The CDR3 loop is CASTPAGGTDTQYF. In nucleotides, the CDR3 is TGTGCCAGCACCCCCGCCGGAGGAACAGATACGCAGTATTTT.

The CDR3 region has the DNA TGTGCCAGCAGCTTGGAGGGGGCGCGGAACACTGAAGCTTTCTTT. Translated, it gives CASSLEGARNTEAFF. The V and J genes are TRBV5-4 and TRBJ1-1; 7 bases are a match to TRBD1. The CDR3 extends over 15 amino acids. V was clipped by 0 bases and J by 1 base; unmatched bases: 3. Germline lookup yields CDR1 SGHNT and CDR2 YYREEE (reference sequence).

DNA for the CDR3: TGCGCCAGCAGCCCGGGACAGGGGGGTGGCTACACCTTC. This sequence encodes CASSPGQGGGYTF. The rearrangement uses TRBV5-1 and TRBJ1-2; 11 bases map to TRBD1. The CDR3 spans 13 residues. Germline CDR1 is SGHRS and CDR2 is YFSETQ. After removal of 4 bases from V and 7 bases from J, the junction contained 3 bases not matched to a gene.

The CDR3 region has the DNA TGTGCCAGCTCACCACCAGGGTACGGCTCCTACGAGCAGTACTTC. Encoded protein: CASSPPGYGSYEQYF. The V and J genes are TRBV18 and TRBJ2-7; D gene uncertain. Germline CDR1 KGHSH, CDR2 LQKENI. This CDR3 has 15 residues. The ends were cut back, 0 bases at V and 0 bases at J, with 9 bases in the middle.